This T cell receptor beta chain was sequenced for a study of a mutant IDH1 vaccine in newly diagnosed glioma. Turning to the study itself: Eight vaccine injections were given to patients in weeks 1, 3, 5, 7, 11, 15, 19 and 23. Vaccination was launched 4-6 weeks after radiotherapy alone, or with temozolomide cycles. Pretreatment consisted of radiotherapy, temozolomide, or both, with most receiving both.

Method: immunoSEQ multiplex PCR; TCRdb's copy keeps in-frame clones and lacks some. The top ten hold 0.61% of the sample, which has 100,000 to 120,000 clones, under 90% seen once. Germline CDR1 reads SEHNR; CDR2 reads FQNEAQ (reference sequence). Trimming left V 5 bases short and J 1 base short, with 9 bases between. The CDR3 has 14 amino acids. Notes on this clone: The antigen is unknown.

Time point noted: week 11, during vaccination. What each vaccine dose contained was 300 ug of mutant IDH1 20-mer peptide, accompanied by topical imiquimod. The receptor comes from a woman in her forties or fifties with glioma. Sequences were derived from PBMCs, sampled from a glioma patient whose treatment included an IDH1 peptide vaccine. The chain recombines TRBV7-9 with TRBJ2-4; D possibly matches TRBD1 or TRBD2 (5 bases each). The CDR3 DNA sequence: TGTGCCAGCAGCCCGGGGCAGGCCAAAAACATTCAGTACTTC. It specifies CASSPGQAKNIQYF. Filled out from reference TRBV7-9 and TRBJ2-4, the complete variable domain reads DTGVSQNPRHKITKRGQNVTFRCDPISEHNRLYWYRQTLGQGPEFLTYFQNEAQLEKSRLLSDRFSAERPKGSFSTLEIQRTEQGDSAMYLCASSPGQAKNIQYFGAGTRLSVL.